The source of this TCR beta chain is a study of shared T cell receptors in the human thymus. This clone came up once. Repertoires were generated with immunoSEQ multiplex PCR, while TCRdb's copy carries only in-frame clones and drops some. The sample contains hundreds of thousands of clones, 95% of which appear only once. The receptor comes from a human donor. The sample taken for sequencing was thymocytes.

The CDR3, as DNA: TGTGCCAGCCAGGTCGGGACAGGGGAGGAGGCCAAAAACATTCAGTACTTC. Translation gives CASQVGTGEEAKNIQYF. The chain joins TRBV28 to TRBJ2-4; 10 bases line up with TRBD1. V was pared by 8 bases and J by 1 base, with 11 bases of the junction left unmatched. Germline assignment: CDR1 MDHEN and CDR2 SYDVKM. CDR3 size: 17 residues.